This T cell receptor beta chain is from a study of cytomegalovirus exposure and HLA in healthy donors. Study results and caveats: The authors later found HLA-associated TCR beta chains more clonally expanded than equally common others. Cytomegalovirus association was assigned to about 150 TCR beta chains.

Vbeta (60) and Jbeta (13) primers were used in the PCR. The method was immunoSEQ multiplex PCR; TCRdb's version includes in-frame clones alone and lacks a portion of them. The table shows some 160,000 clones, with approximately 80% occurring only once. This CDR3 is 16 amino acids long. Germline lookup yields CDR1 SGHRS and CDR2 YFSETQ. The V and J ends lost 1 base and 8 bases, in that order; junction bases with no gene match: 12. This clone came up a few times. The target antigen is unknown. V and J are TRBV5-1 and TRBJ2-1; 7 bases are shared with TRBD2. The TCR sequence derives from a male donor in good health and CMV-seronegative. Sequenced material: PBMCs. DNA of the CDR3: TGCGCCAGCAGCTTGAGAAGCGGGGCCCCTTCCGATGAGCAGTTCTTC. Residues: CASSLRSGAPSDEQFF.